Listed here are 15 T cell receptor beta chains from one sample, sequenced in a study of T cell changes during pregnancy in multiple sclerosis (dated by TCRdb to about 2019). Libraries were made using the immunoSEQ multiplex PCR assay. Not all clones reach the TCRdb copy of this immuneACCESS table, which keeps in-frame sequences only. Checked studies attribute under half of the gap to unresolved V genes and leave the rest unexplained. The sample has around 51,000 clones on record, around 94% of them singletons. The ten largest make up just under 0.6% of the sample. The material sequenced was CD4+ T cells from peripheral blood mononuclear cells, taken in the second trimester of pregnancy. The receptors originated from a female donor with multiple sclerosis, enrolled in a pregnancy study.

The chain has TRBV5-4 and TRBJ2-5; D might be TRBD2 (5 bases). In germline, CDR1 is SGHNT, CDR2 YYREEE (reference sequence). This CDR3 comprises 14 residues. V was clipped by 0 bases and J by 1 base, with 7 bases between them. The CDR3 is CASSLVRGQETQYF. The CDR3, as DNA: TGTGCCAGCAGCTTGGTCCGGGGCCAAGAGACCCAGTACTTC.

The chain uses TRBV30 and TRBJ1-5, with D tentatively TRBD1 (6 bases). This CDR3 comprises 14 residues. V lost 6 bases, J lost 3 bases, and 15 bases lay in between. CDR1 GTSNPN and CDR2 SVGIG come from the germline V gene (reference sequence). The CDR3 region has the DNA TGTGCCTGTCCATTTGGACAGTACAATCAGCCCCAGCATTTT. The encoded protein is CACPFGQYNQPQHF.

This sequence joins TRBV2 and TRBJ2-5; 7 nucleotides agree with TRBD2. The germline V gene has CDR1 SNHLY and CDR2 FYNNEI. The CDR3 is 11 residues long. V was pared by 11 bases and J by 3 bases, with 3 bases of the junction left unmatched. In DNA form, the CDR3 reads TGTGCCGGGGGACTAAAAGAGACCCAGTACTTC. Its translation is CAGGLKETQYF.

The chain joins TRBV27 to TRBJ2-3, with TRBD1 identical over 8 bases. The germline V gene encodes CDR1 MNHEY and CDR2 SMNVEV (reference sequence). Germline trimming cut 3 bases from V and 5 bases from J; bases unmatched to any gene: 16. The CDR3 is 18 amino acids. Here the CDR3 DNA reads TGTGCCAGCAGTTTGTGGGCGCCAGGGGGCGTCGGATTAGATACGCAGTATTTT. It codes for CASSLWAPGGVGLDTQYF.

This rearrangement joins TRBV11-2 to TRBJ1-4; D is unresolved. The germline gives CDR1 SGHAT, CDR2 FQNNGV. Trimming left V 3 bases short and J 7 bases short, with 9 bases between. The CDR3 contains 13 residues. CDR3 nucleotides: TGTGCCAGCAGCTTGTTCCGGGTTGAAAAACTGTTTTTT. Its translation is CASSLFRVEKLFF.

The CDR3 region is CASSPRDSNYGYTF. CDR3 sequence (DNA): TGCGCCAGCAGCCCTAGGGACAGCAACTATGGCTACACCTTC. The chain is built from TRBV4-1 and TRBJ1-2; 7 nucleotides align to TRBD1. The CDR3 has 14 amino acids. Per germline, CDR1 MGHRA and CDR2 YSYEKL. V shed 4 bases, J shed 2 bases, and the junction held 4 bases outside the gene matches.

This chain links TRBV5-1 with TRBJ2-1; possible D gene TRBD2, 6 bases. The CDR3 is made up of 17 amino acids. Germline lookup yields CDR1 SGHRS and CDR2 YFSETQ. The V and J ends lost 0 bases and 0 bases respectively, with 13 bases between them. In nucleotides, the CDR3 is TGCGCCAGCAGCTTGGTGAGGGGACTCGGCTCCTACAATGAGCAGTTCTTC. This gives the protein CASSLVRGLGSYNEQFF.

The genes are TRBV9 and TRBJ2-3, with D perhaps matching TRBD2 (5 bases). Trimming stripped 0 bases from V and 6 bases from J, with 14 bases between. The V gene's germline CDR1 is SGDLS and CDR2 YYNGEE. The CDR3 spans 15 residues. In nucleotides, the CDR3 is TGTGCCAGCAGCGTAGAGGGTGGGAGCAGGGATACGCAGTATTTT. Amino acids: CASSVEGGSRDTQYF.

V and J are TRBV9 and TRBJ2-6; 7 nucleotides line up with TRBD1. After removal of 0 bases from V and 2 bases from J, the junction contained 5 bases not matched to a gene. The CDR3 runs 17 residues. Germline values: CDR1 SGDLS, CDR2 YYNGEE. This chain's CDR3 is CASSVGQGRPGANVLTF. The DNA of the CDR3 is TGTGCCAGCAGCGTAGGACAGGGTCGGCCTGGGGCCAACGTCCTGACTTTC.

The gene calls are TRBV27 and TRBJ2-7, with D perhaps TRBD1 (5 bases). Germline loops: CDR1 MNHEY, CDR2 SMNVEV (reference sequence). This CDR3 region has 13 residues. The germline V and J ends were trimmed by 5 bases and 7 bases, with 15 bases remaining between them. The CDR3 coding sequence is TGTGCCAGCAGTCCACGACCCAGGGAAGAGCAGTACTTC. It encodes CASSPRPREEQYF.

The V call is TRBV19, the J call TRBJ1-2, with 7 bases matching TRBD1. V trimming: 5 bases; J trimming: 8 bases; junction bases outside the gene matches: 11. Germline V gives CDR1 LNHDA, CDR2 SQIVND (reference sequence). The CDR3 is 14 amino acids. The DNA for the CDR3 is TGTGCCAGTAGTTTCCATCGACAGGGAGGAGGCTACACCTTC. Amino acid sequence: CASSFHRQGGGYTF.

The genes are TRBV2 and TRBJ1-1, with D possibly TRBD1 on 6 matching bases. Germline V gene lookup returns CDR1 SNHLY and CDR2 FYNNEI. This CDR3 contains 12 residues. V was shortened by 6 bases and J by 11 bases, with 16 bases between the two germline ends. The CDR3 here is CASSTGTEGAFF. In nucleotides, the CDR3 is TGTGCCAGCAGCACAGGGACGGAAGGTGCTTTCTTT. The variable domain in full, with the rest retrieved from reference TRBV2 and TRBJ1-1, is EPEVTQTPSHQVTQMGQEVILRCVPISNHLYFYWYRQILGQKVEFLVSFYNNEISEKSEIFDDQFSVERPDGSNFTLKIRSTKLEDSAMYFCASSTGTEGAFFGQGTRLTVV.

This chain connects TRBV7-9 to TRBJ1-1; no firm D call. This CDR3 spans 15 amino acids. V was shortened by 3 bases and J by 0 bases, with 11 bases between the two germline ends. Germline lookup yields CDR1 SEHNR and CDR2 FQNEAQ (reference sequence). The CDR3 sequence is CASSLSARMNTEAFF. CDR3 nucleotide sequence: TGTGCCAGCAGCTTGTCGGCCAGGATGAACACTGAAGCTTTCTTT.

The rearrangement uses TRBV11-2 and TRBJ2-5, with 8 bases matching TRBD1. CDR3 length: 15 residues. Germline V CDR1 and CDR2: SGHAT, FQNNGV. J was trimmed by 3 bases and V by 5 bases; bases with no gene match: 8. The chain's CDR3 is CASSLRTGSEETQYF. The CDR3 DNA is TGTGCCAGCAGCCTCCGGACAGGGTCTGAAGAGACCCAGTACTTC.

The rearrangement links TRBV7-2 to TRBJ1-4; D gene uncertain. V lost 5 bases and J 7 bases, leaving 8 bases between the germline ends. Germline lookup yields CDR1 SGHTA and CDR2 FQGNSA. The CDR3 runs 12 residues. The CDR3 protein is CASSPQVEKLFF. Here the CDR3 DNA reads TGTGCCAGCAGCCCCCAGGTTGAAAAACTGTTTTTT.